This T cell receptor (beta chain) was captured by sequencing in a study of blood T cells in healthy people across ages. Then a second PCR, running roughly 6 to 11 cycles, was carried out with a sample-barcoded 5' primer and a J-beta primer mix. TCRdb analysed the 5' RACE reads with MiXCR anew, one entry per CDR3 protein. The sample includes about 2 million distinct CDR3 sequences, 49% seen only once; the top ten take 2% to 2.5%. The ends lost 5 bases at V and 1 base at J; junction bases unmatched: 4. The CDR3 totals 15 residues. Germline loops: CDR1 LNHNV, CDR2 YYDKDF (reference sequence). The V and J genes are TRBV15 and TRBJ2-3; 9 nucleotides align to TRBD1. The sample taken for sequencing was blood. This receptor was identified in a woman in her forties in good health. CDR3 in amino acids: CATSGRDRGTDTQYF. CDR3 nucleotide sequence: TGTGCCACCAGCGGCCGGGACAGGGGCACAGATACGCAGTATTTT.